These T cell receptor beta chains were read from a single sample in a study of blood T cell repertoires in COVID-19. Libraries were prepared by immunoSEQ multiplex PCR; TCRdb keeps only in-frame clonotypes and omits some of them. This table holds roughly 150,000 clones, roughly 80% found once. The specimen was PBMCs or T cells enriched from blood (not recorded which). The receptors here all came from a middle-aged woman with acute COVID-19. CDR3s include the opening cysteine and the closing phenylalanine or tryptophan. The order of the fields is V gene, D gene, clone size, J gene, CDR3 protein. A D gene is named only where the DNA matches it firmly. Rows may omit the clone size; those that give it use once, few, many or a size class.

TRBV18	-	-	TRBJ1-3	CASSQKETAILGNTIYF
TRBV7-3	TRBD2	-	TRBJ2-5	CASSPGTSGSMRETQYF
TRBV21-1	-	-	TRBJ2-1	CASSKVRGSCYNEQFF
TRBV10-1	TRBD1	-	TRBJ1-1	CANLLGTAGTEAFF
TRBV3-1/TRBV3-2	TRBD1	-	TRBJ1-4	CASSQEGGRGRSEKLFF
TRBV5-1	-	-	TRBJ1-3	CASSLDGSPGNTIYF
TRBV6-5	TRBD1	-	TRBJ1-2	CASWGQGLGYTF
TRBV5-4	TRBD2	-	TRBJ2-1	CASSSSYRLAGSLNEQFF
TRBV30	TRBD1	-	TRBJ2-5	CARKGAGTQETQYF
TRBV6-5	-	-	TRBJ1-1	CASKQGSGRAFF
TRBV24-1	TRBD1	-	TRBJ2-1	CATSDTGTGVNEQFF
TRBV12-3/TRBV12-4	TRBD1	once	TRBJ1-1	CASSRTGDKAFF
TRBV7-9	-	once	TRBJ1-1	CASSLGGPAGTEAFF
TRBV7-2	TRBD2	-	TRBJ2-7	CASSTSSGRPPYEQYF
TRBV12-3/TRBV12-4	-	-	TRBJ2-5	CASSLWGAETQYF
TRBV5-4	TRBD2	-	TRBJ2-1	CASRTGTSNEQFF
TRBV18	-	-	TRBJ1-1	CASSPQGAEAFF
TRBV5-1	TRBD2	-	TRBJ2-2	CARLILAGGPPGELFF
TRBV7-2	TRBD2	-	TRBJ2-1	CASSGSSGRVSNEQFF
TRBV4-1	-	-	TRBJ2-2	CASSPTGRGKTGELFF
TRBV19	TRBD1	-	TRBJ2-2	CASISRPGTGGYTGELFF
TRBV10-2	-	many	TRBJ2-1	CASTSWGAYNEQFF
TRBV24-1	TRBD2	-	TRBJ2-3	CATSAGAGTDTQYF
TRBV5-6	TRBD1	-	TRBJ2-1	CASSSLTGEDEQFF
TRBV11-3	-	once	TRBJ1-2	CASSLGGNYGYTF
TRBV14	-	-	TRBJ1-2	CASSQGGALLGYTF
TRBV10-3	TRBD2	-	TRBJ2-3	CAISVTSGRADTQYF
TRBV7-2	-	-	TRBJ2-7	CASSLAYTSTYEQYF
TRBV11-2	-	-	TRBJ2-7	CASSPGVGPYEQYF
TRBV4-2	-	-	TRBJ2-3	CASSQLSSTDTQYF
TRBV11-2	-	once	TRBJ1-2	CASSGIRGGYGYTF
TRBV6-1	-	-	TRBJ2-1	CASSEIDGNNEQFF
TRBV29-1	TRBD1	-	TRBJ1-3	CSVSSGTGGFSSGNTIYF
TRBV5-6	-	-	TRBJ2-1	CASSLGSGKGQFF
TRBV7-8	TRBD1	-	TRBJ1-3	CASSLGTGRGNTIYF
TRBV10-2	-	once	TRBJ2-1	CASNRDKPETGSSYNEQFF
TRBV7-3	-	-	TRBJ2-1	CASSKTGLALLSSYNEQFF
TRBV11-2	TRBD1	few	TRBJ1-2	CASSLWGQGSYTF
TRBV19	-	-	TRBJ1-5	CASSIGGGYRQPQHF
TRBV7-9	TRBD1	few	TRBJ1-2	CASSTGTGDGYTF
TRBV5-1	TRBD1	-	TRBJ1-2	CASSLDRETNYGYTF
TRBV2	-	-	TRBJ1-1	CASSDQPGVMNTEAFF
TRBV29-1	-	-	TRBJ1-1	CSVAGRLGNTEAFF
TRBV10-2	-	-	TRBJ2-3	CASSPGLPSQYF
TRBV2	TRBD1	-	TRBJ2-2	CASSGFQTGWTGELFF
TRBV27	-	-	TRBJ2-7	CASSSLSGYEQYF
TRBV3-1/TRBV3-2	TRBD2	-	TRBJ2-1	CASSHSGSFPYNEQFF